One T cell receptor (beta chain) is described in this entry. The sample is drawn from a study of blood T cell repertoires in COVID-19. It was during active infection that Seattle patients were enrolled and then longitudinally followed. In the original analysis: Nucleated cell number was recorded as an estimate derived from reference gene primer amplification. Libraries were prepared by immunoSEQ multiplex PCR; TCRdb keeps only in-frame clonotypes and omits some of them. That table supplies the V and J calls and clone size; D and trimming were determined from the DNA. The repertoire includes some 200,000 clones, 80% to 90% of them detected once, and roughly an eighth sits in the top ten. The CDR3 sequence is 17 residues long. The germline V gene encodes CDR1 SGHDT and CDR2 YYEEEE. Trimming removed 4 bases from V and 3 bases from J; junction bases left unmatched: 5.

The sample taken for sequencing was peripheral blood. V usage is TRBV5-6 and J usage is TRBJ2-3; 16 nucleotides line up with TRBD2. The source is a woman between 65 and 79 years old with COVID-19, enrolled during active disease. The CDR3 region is CASSLGLAGGPTDTQYF. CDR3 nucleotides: TGTGCCAGCAGCCTGGGACTAGCGGGAGGGCCAACAGATACGCAGTATTTT.